The 29 T cell receptor beta chains presented below share a single source sample, sequenced in a study of siplizumab effects on memory and regulatory T cells. These receptors lack a known antigen. The repertoire was sequenced with immunoSEQ multiplex PCR; TCRdb's copy has only in-frame clones and lacks some. Among over 11,000 clones listed, almost 50% were seen once. A 37°C coculture lasting 5 to 6 days was applied to the mixed lymphocyte reaction cells. The specimen sequenced was CFSE-low (dividing) CD4+ T cells sorted from an allogeneic mixed lymphocyte reaction. These TCRs come from a human donor in good health; the cells came from an allogeneic mixed lymphocyte reaction.

The chain recombines TRBV7-3 with TRBJ2-7; D ambiguous. Germline values: CDR1 SGHTA, CDR2 FQGTGA. Deletions cut 1 base from V and 0 bases from J, with 10 bases between. The CDR3 has 15 residues. CDR3 bases: TGTGCCAGCAGCTTAAGAGGCGCGCCCTCCTACGAGCAGTACTTC. Translation gives CASSLRGAPSYEQYF.

The chain joins TRBV7-8 to TRBJ1-4; D not resolved. The CDR3 has 18 amino acids. Trimming pared 0 bases from V and 2 bases from J, leaving 16 bases between. CDR1 and CDR2 from the germline V gene are SGHVS and FQNEAQ. CDR3: CASSLAPALVRTNEKLFF. The CDR3 DNA sequence: TGTGCCAGCAGCTTAGCCCCGGCACTAGTTCGGACTAATGAAAAACTGTTTTTT.

The chain is built from TRBV30 and TRBJ1-4, with a weak D call TRBD1 (6 bases). CDR1 is GTSNPN and CDR2 is SVGIG in the germline V gene (reference sequence). This CDR3 region has 16 residues. Trimming stripped 0 bases from V and 1 base from J, with 12 bases between. The CDR3 DNA sequence: TGTGCCTGGAGTGTAAGGGGGAACGGAACTAATGAAAAACTGTTTTTT. Its protein product is CAWSVRGNGTNEKLFF.

This clone is medium-sized. The rearrangement links TRBV7-2 to TRBJ1-2, with D hard to call. The V gene's germline CDR1 is SGHTA and CDR2 FQGNSA. This CDR3 spans 13 amino acids. Trimming shortened V by 4 bases and J by 7 bases, and 13 bases separated the two germline ends. The CDR3 is CASSSLPGSGYTF. CDR3 DNA: TGTGCCAGCAGCTCCCTCCCAGGTAGTGGCTACACCTTC.

The CDR3 DNA reads TGTGCCAGCTCACGTAGACAGGGGATTGATTCACCCCTCCACTTT. It specifies CASSRRQGIDSPLHF. The rearrangement links TRBV18 to TRBJ1-6; TRBD1 agrees at 8 bases. Germline V gives CDR1 KGHSH, CDR2 LQKENI. The CDR3 loop spans 15 amino acids. V lost 4 bases, J lost 8 bases, and 7 bases stayed unmatched. Drawing the rest from reference TRBV18 and TRBJ1-6, the complete variable domain is NAGVMQNPRHLVRRRGQEARLRCSPMKGHSHVYWYRQLPEEGLKFMVYLQKENIIDESGMPKERFSAEFPKEGPSILRIQQVVRGDSAAYFCASSRRQGIDSPLHFGNGTRLTVT.

The rearrangement uses TRBV6-5 and TRBJ2-3; no reliable D call. Between the trimmed V and J ends, which lost 7 bases and 1 base, there was a span of 12 bases. The germline V gene encodes CDR1 MNHEY and CDR2 SVGAGI. The CDR3 contains 14 residues. The CDR3 region has the DNA TGTGCCAGCATGTCTAGTTGGGGCACAGATACGCAGTATTTT. It codes for CASMSSWGTDTQYF.

The V gene is TRBV9, the J gene TRBJ1-2, with unresolved D. Trimming took off 4 bases at V and 7 bases at J, with 14 bases between the two ends. The germline gives CDR1 SGDLS, CDR2 YYNGEE. The CDR3 length is 13 residues. The CDR3 spells CASSPLQTVGYTF. For the CDR3, the DNA is TGTGCCAGCAGCCCTCTACAAACAGTTGGCTACACCTTC.

This sequence joins TRBV7-8 and TRBJ2-1, with 7 positions matching TRBD2. The CDR3 contains 14 residues. The V gene's germline CDR1 is SGHVS and CDR2 FQNEAQ. V gave up 5 bases and J gave up 6 bases; unmatched junction bases: 7. The CDR3 DNA sequence: TGTGCCAGCAGCCAAGCGGGGTTCGCCAATGAGCAGTTCTTC. Translated: CASSQAGFANEQFF.

The chain has TRBV5-1 and TRBJ2-3; D remains ambiguous. From germline, CDR1 is SGHRS and CDR2 YFSETQ. The CDR3 is 14 amino acids. Trimming took off 2 bases at V and 3 bases at J, with 10 bases between the two ends. The CDR3 protein is CASSLVPGTDTQYF. The CDR3 nucleotides are TGCGCCAGCAGCTTAGTCCCAGGTACAGATACGCAGTATTTT.

This clone was seen more than once but under ten times. The chain combines TRBV18 with TRBJ1-1; D is uncertain. The V end lost 2 bases, the J end lost 1 base, and 11 bases lay between the germline ends. Germline V CDR1 and CDR2: KGHSH, LQKENI. The CDR3 is made up of 15 amino acids. For the CDR3, the DNA is TGTGCCAGCTCACCATTGAGCCGACAGAACACTGAAGCTTTCTTT. It specifies CASSPLSRQNTEAFF.

The chain employs TRBV9 and TRBJ2-2, with TRBD2 identical over 7 bases. CDR1 SGDLS and CDR2 YYNGEE come from the germline V gene. V shed 1 base and J 1 base; nucleotides not matched to a gene: 4. The length of the CDR3 is 16 residues. CDR3: CASSVRSSGNTGELFF. CDR3 DNA sequence: TGTGCCAGCAGCGTAAGGTCTAGCGGGAACACCGGGGAGCTGTTTTTT.

The CDR3 region is CAHGGDSSTDTQYF. CDR3 sequence (DNA): TGTGCCCACGGGGGGGACAGTAGCACAGATACGCAGTATTTT. The genes are TRBV10-3 and TRBJ2-3, with a weak D call TRBD2 (8 bases). Germline V gene sequence: CDR1 ENHRY, CDR2 SYGVKD. Trimming left V 11 bases short and J 0 bases short, with 15 bases between. The CDR3 loop spans 14 amino acids.

The gene calls are TRBV7-6 and TRBJ2-1; 15 nucleotides match TRBD2. This CDR3 is built from 18 residues. V shed 5 bases, J shed 0 bases, and the junction held 5 bases outside the gene matches. Germline V gene sequence: CDR1 SGHVS, CDR2 FNYEAQ. The CDR3 here is CASSHRTSGGGSYNEQFF. The CDR3 DNA sequence: TGTGCCAGCAGCCATCGGACTAGCGGGGGGGGCTCCTACAATGAGCAGTTCTTC.

This clone was observed a few times. The chain combines TRBV13 with TRBJ1-4; no clear D. The CDR3 runs 15 residues. The V and J ends lost 3 bases and 4 bases respectively, with 12 bases between them. The germline CDR1 and CDR2 sequences are PRHDT and FYEKMQ (reference sequence). CDR3 loop: CASSFSGEGNEKLFF. DNA of the CDR3: TGTGCCAGCAGCTTTTCGGGAGAAGGTAATGAAAAACTGTTTTTT. Complete variable domain (other parts from reference TRBV13 and TRBJ1-4): AAGVIQSPRHLIKEKRETATLKCYPIPRHDTVYWYQQGPGQDPQFLISFYEKMQSDKGSIPDRFSAQQFSDYHSELNMSSLELGDSALYFCASSFSGEGNEKLFFGSGTQLSVL.

V usage is TRBV5-1 and J usage is TRBJ2-1; a weak D match, TRBD2 (5 bases). There are 13 residues in the CDR3. Trimming removed 3 bases at V and 7 bases at J, with 11 bases between. The germline V gene encodes CDR1 SGHRS and CDR2 YFSETQ. The CDR3 here is CASSSGGYNEQFF. The CDR3, as DNA: TGCGCCAGCAGCTCTGGAGGCTATAATGAGCAGTTCTTC.

J is TRBJ2-7 and V is TRBV7-2, with D possibly being TRBD1 (7 bases). The germline gives CDR1 SGHTA, CDR2 FQGNSA. The V end was cut by 2 bases, the J end by 3 bases, with 20 bases between. This CDR3 comprises 17 residues. The CDR3, as DNA: TGTGCCAGCAGCTTACTCCCGGCGGGACAGTCAGACTACGAGCAGTACTTC. Amino acids: CASSLLPAGQSDYEQYF. Together with reference TRBV7-2 and TRBJ2-7, the CDR3 gives the full variable domain: GAGVSQSPSNKVTEKGKDVELRCDPISGHTALYWYRQSLGQGLEFLIYFQGNSAPDKSGLPSDRFSAERTGGSVSTLTIQRTQQEDSAVYLCASSLLPAGQSDYEQYFGPGTRLTVT.

The chain employs TRBV5-1 and TRBJ1-6; D gene ambiguous. CDR3 size: 16 residues. V dropped 0 bases and J dropped 0 bases, with 7 bases sitting between them. From germline, CDR1 is SGHRS and CDR2 YFSETQ. The CDR3 nucleotides read TGCGCCAGCAGCTTGGATATGAGCTCCTATAATTCACCCCTCCACTTT. It translates to CASSLDMSSYNSPLHF. Full variable domain (rest looked up from reference TRBV5-1 and TRBJ1-6): KAGVTQTPRYLIKTRGQQVTLSCSPISGHRSVSWYQQTPGQGLQFLFEYFSETQRNKGNFPGRFSGRQFSNSRSEMNVSTLELGDSALYLCASSLDMSSYNSPLHFGNGTRLTVT.

The rearrangement links TRBV5-1 to TRBJ2-2; no reliable D call. The V end lost 4 bases, the J end lost 4 bases, and 8 bases lay between the germline ends. The CDR3 is 13 residues long. Germline V gene data show CDR1 as SGHRS and CDR2 as YFSETQ. In nucleotides, the CDR3 is TGCGCCAGCAGCCCCGCCCCCACCGGGGAGCTGTTTTTT. Protein: CASSPAPTGELFF.

V gene TRBV19 combines with J gene TRBJ1-2; no clear D. The CDR3 totals 14 residues. Germline lookup yields CDR1 LNHDA and CDR2 SQIVND (reference sequence). V was trimmed by 4 bases and J by 7 bases, leaving 16 bases between them. The CDR3: CASSTVASRGGYTF. In nucleotides, the CDR3 is TGTGCCAGTAGTACCGTAGCCAGTCGGGGTGGCTACACCTTC. Combining the CDR3 with reference TRBV19 and TRBJ1-2 gives the whole variable domain DGGITQSPKYLFRKEGQNVTLSCEQNLNHDAMYWYRQDPGQGLRLIYYSQIVNDFQKGDIAEGYSVSREKKESFPLTVTSAQKNPTAFYLCASSTVASRGGYTFGSGTRLTVV.

This sequence joins TRBV28 and TRBJ1-2, with D tentatively TRBD1 (5 bases). The CDR3 consists of 15 residues. Germline V gene lookup returns CDR1 MDHEN and CDR2 SYDVKM. Trimming took 5 bases from V and 0 from J, leaving 13 bases between them. Written as DNA, the CDR3 is TGTGCCAGCAGTCAACCGGGACTGCCTAACTATGGCTACACCTTC. Translated: CASSQPGLPNYGYTF.

In its sample, this clone was seen a few times. Possible read error: a much larger clone is one base away. The chain couples TRBV4-2 to TRBJ2-3, with D possibly called TRBD1 or TRBD2 (7 bases each). The CDR3 runs to 19 residues. V shed 1 base and J shed 1 base, with 21 bases lying between them. The germline CDR1 and CDR2 sequences are LGHNA and YNFKEQ. The CDR3 nucleotides read TGTGCCAGCAGCCAAGTAGGGGGAGCAGGGGGAGGGGGCACAGATACGCAGTATTTT. It codes for CASSQVGGAGGGGTDTQYF.

The chain combines TRBV4-3 with TRBJ2-3; D not resolved. The V gene lost 0 bases and the J gene lost 2 bases, with 9 bases spanning the gap. Germline V gives CDR1 LGHNA, CDR2 YSLEER. The CDR3 length is 15 residues. CDR3 sequence reads: CASSQERRTTDTQYF. As DNA, the CDR3 is TGCGCCAGCAGCCAAGAGCGGAGAACCACAGATACGCAGTATTTT.

The chain has TRBV5-1 and TRBJ2-7; D call uncertain. Trimming took 1 base from V and 0 from J, leaving 8 bases between them. This CDR3 comprises 14 residues. Germline CDR1 reads SGHRS; CDR2 reads YFSETQ. The CDR3 spells CASSLLGSSYEQYF. In DNA form, the CDR3 reads TGCGCCAGCAGCTTGTTAGGCAGCTCCTACGAGCAGTACTTC.

The rearrangement links TRBV9 to TRBJ2-7; D call uncertain. The CDR3 is 15 residues long. Germline values: CDR1 SGDLS, CDR2 YYNGEE. The V and J ends lost 0 bases and 0 bases respectively, with 10 bases between them. CDR3: CASSVDGASSYEQYF. CDR3 coding DNA: TGTGCCAGCAGCGTAGATGGCGCAAGCTCCTACGAGCAGTACTTC.

This clone was seen more than once but under ten times. The chain links TRBV6-6 to TRBJ2-7; D call uncertain. In germline, CDR1 is MNHNY, CDR2 SVGAGI (reference sequence). Between the trimmed V and J ends, which lost 6 bases and 3 bases, there was a span of 6 bases. The CDR3 is made up of 11 amino acids. The CDR3 spells CASSQDYEQYF. In DNA, the CDR3 is TGTGCCAGCAGCCAAGACTACGAGCAGTACTTC.

The rearrangement joins TRBV7-3 to TRBJ2-7; perhaps TRBD1 as D (5 bases). This CDR3 has 16 amino acids. Per germline, CDR1 SGHTA and CDR2 FQGTGA. Between the trimmed V and J ends, which lost 4 bases and 0 bases, there was a span of 16 bases. CDR3 residues: CASSYKTGFLSYEQYF. DNA of the CDR3: TGTGCCAGCAGCTACAAAACAGGATTCCTCTCCTACGAGCAGTACTTC.

This rearrangement joins TRBV7-2 to TRBJ2-7; TRBD1 matches 9 bases. The V gene's germline CDR1 is SGHTA and CDR2 FQGNSA. There are 14 residues in the CDR3. Germline trimming cut 5 bases from V and 2 bases from J; bases unmatched to any gene: 4. The CDR3 reads CASSTGTGPYEQYF. CDR3 sequence (DNA): TGTGCCAGCAGCACCGGGACAGGGCCCTACGAGCAGTACTTC. The complete variable domain, with remaining parts taken from reference TRBV7-2 and TRBJ2-7, reads GAGVSQSPSNKVTEKGKDVELRCDPISGHTALYWYRQSLGQGLEFLIYFQGNSAPDKSGLPSDRFSAERTGGSVSTLTIQRTQQEDSAVYLCASSTGTGPYEQYFGPGTRLTVT.

The DNA for the CDR3 is TGTGCCATCAGCCGACAGGGGAGCTCCTATAATTCACCCCTCCACTTT. Translating gives CAISRQGSSYNSPLHF. The chain is built from TRBV10-3 and TRBJ1-6, with 8 bases matching TRBD1. The CDR3 extends over 16 amino acids. Germline assignment: CDR1 ENHRY and CDR2 SYGVKD. Trimming at V came to 6 bases and at J to 0 bases, leaving 4 bases not matched to a gene.

By share, this clone counts as medium-sized (0.01 to 0.1%). This rearrangement joins TRBV5-5 to TRBJ1-6; 7 bases are a match to TRBD1. The CDR3 has 16 residues. Trimming took 4 bases from V and 6 from J; bases not matched to a gene: 10. CDR1 and CDR2 (germline): SGHKS, YYEKEE (reference sequence). Here the CDR3 DNA reads TGTGCCAGCAGCACGCGACAGGGCCCGGGTAATTCACCCCTCCACTTT. It translates to CASSTRQGPGNSPLHF. The whole variable domain, remainder taken from reference TRBV5-5 and TRBJ1-6, is DAGVTQSPTHLIKTRGQQVTLRCSPISGHKSVSWYQQVLGQGPQFIFQYYEKEERGRGNFPDRFSARQFPNYSSELNVNALLLGDSALYLCASSTRQGPGNSPLHFGNGTRLTVT.